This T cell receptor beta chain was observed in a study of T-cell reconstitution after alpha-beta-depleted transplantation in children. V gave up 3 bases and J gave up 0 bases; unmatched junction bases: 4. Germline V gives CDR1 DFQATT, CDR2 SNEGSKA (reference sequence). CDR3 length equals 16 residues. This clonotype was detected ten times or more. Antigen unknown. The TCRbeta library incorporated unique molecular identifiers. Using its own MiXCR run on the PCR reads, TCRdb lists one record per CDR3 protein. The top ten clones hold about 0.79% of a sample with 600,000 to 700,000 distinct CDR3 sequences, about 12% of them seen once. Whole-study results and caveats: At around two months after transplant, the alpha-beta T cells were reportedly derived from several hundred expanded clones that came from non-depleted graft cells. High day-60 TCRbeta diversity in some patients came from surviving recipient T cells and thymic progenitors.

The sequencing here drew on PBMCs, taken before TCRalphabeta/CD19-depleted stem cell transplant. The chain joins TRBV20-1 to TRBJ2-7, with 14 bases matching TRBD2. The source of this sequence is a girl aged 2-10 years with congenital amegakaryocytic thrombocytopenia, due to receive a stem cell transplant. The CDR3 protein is CSARGLAGVLSYEQYF. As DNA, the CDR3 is TGCAGTGCTAGGGGACTAGCGGGAGTCCTCTCCTACGAGCAGTACTTC.